The text below deals with one T cell receptor (beta chain). The sample holds many counts of this clonotype. The specificity of this receptor is unknown. No base-level quality is on record; no much larger clone is a single base apart. These data come from a study of read filtering for tumor transcriptome and immune sequencing (dated by TCRdb to 2018 to 2020). General notes on the study: The cohort consisted of about 17 male and more than 11 female patients, with a mean age of roughly 67 years and an age range of roughly 45 to 85. TCR repertoires obtained by targeted immune repertoire sequencing and by bulk whole-transcriptome sequencing performed on the same bone marrow samples were compared. Under revised international staging, about eight patients fell into R-ISS I, approximately 15 into R-ISS II and about 7 into R-ISS III. One of the main goals was to work out a read-filtering strategy for immune repertoire data, in particular whether clonotypes backed by only a single read should be removed. After DNase treatment, whole-transcriptome libraries were prepared with the TruSeq RNA Access Library Prep Kit. TCR-region mapped reads per sample ranged from about 4.05 to 11 million with IR-seq versus only roughly 75 to 1,300 with RNA-seq.

Beyond this particular receptor, the publication reports: The correlation between IR-seq and RNA-seq shared clonotype proportions was increased by removal of single-read clonotypes. The sorted CD138-negative fraction was a mixed bone marrow immune population, not purified T cells. Compared with RNA-seq, IR-seq captured clonotypes at much higher depth and more reliably, and a smaller IR-seq throughput was enough to identify most shared clonotypes. Single-read clonotypes made up 80% to 85% of clonotypes but roughly 3.2% of total reads in IR-seq, and just under 75% of clonotypes and roughly 45% of reads in RNA-seq.

TCR libraries were constructed from approximately 360 ng RNA using the Immunoverse kit, and molecular barcoded adaptors covering alpha/delta and beta/gamma chains were employed. TCR library preparation was performed with the same RNA that was used for transcriptome sequencing. Sequencing of the TCR libraries was done on an Illumina HiSeq 4000 with 2 x 150 cycles. Per the authors' processing: MiXCR aligned TCR reads to human V, D, J and C references and assembled the aligned reads into CDR3 clonotypes, with quality filtering and error correction included. The tcR package in R was used to analyze clonotype counts and gene usage diversity. For inspection of raw mapping reads, RNA-seq reads were mapped by STAR aligner version 2.5.3a onto GRCh37 of the human genome. To test the effect of sequencing depth on detected clonotypes, IR-seq fastq files were randomly downsampled using Seqtk 1.3. TCRdb reprocessed the public reads (quality trimming at Q25 with fastp, clone calling with MiXCR) and kept in-frame beta chains. Each CDR3 protein gets just one entry, which takes the most common genes and DNA from the rows behind it. The V and J calls come from TCRdb's annotation, not from the publication. The sample records 75,000 to 90,000 distinct CDR3 sequences, roughly 12% of which are singletons. The ten largest clones represent about 15% of the sample.

From the cysteine up to the phenylalanine, the CDR3 has a length of 13 residues. CDR3 DNA only is kept here, 39 bases in frame from base 1. CDR1 MGHDK and CDR2 SYGVNS were looked up in the germline V gene. V is clipped by 3 bases and J by 4 bases, and the sequence between their germline boundaries is 6 bases long. Each patient had bone marrow sampled at the time of active disease. Isolation of bone marrow mononuclear cells was performed by Ficoll-Hypaque density gradient centrifugation. Myeloma plasma cells were removed and CD138-negative cells were obtained by negative selection following labeling with CD138 magnetic microbeads on a MACS separator. The purity of the isolated cells was checked by flow cytometry with CD138 antibodies on an Attune NxT. Total RNA was extracted using TRIzol reagent and was quantified on a NanoDrop spectrophotometer. Paired RNA-seq and IR-seq were performed on the CD138-negative bone marrow sample of each patient.

The receptor was isolated from a donor at least 40 years old with multiple myeloma. The sample comprised a population of CD138-negative cells sorted from bone marrow. The cell subset or site tag for this specimen amounts to: bone marrow mononuclear cells depleted of CD138+ plasma/myeloma cells by negative magnetic selection. The V gene is TRBV25-1 and the J gene is TRBJ1-4; the D gene remains uncertain. The CDR3 corresponds to CASSDGHNEKLFF. The DNA reads as follows: TGTGCCAGCAGTGATGGTCATAATGAAAAACTGTTTTTT.